This TCR beta chain was sequenced for a study of cytomegalovirus exposure and HLA in healthy donors. At the level of the study: A prior study identified 100 million to 130 million unique TCR beta sequences from roughly 180 million T cells.

To note about this clone: The antigen is not known.

The PCR used 60 Vbeta and 13 Jbeta primers. Method: immunoSEQ multiplex PCR; TCRdb's copy keeps in-frame clones and lacks some. Of 110,000 to 150,000 clones in the sample, about 75% were seen once. The study's findings and limits: Analysis was carried out at a later point, and it linked a missense DCLRE1C variant to TCR beta V- and J-gene trimming. Cytomegalovirus-associated status was assigned to about 160 TCR beta chains. Of the V segments, some could not be distinguished, including TRBV6-2 and TRBV6-3, and were excluded.

V lost 3 bases and J lost 8, with 17 bases in between. The CDR3 loop spans 14 amino acids. CDR1 and CDR2 (germline): SGHRS, YFSETQ. Material for sequencing was PBMCs. The J gene is TRBJ1-1, the V gene TRBV5-1, with no clear D. The receptor's source is a man aged 35 to 55 in good health and CMV-seronegative. CDR3 nucleotide sequence: TGCGCCAGCAGCTCGGCATTATGGGCAGCCGAAGCTTTCTTT. Its protein is CASSSALWAAEAFF.